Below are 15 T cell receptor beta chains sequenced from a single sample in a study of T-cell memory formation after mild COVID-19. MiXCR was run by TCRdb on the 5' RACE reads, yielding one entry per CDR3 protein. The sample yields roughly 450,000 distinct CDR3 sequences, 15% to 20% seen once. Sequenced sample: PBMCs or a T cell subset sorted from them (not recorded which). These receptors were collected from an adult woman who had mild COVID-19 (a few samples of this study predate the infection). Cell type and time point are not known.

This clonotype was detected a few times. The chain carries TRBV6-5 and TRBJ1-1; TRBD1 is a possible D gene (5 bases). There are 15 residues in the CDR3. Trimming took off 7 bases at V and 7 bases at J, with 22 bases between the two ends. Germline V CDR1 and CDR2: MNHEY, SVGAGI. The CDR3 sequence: CASNLGPGGQGEAFF. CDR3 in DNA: TGTGCCAGCAATTTGGGGCCAGGAGGTCAGGGTGAAGCTTTCTTT.

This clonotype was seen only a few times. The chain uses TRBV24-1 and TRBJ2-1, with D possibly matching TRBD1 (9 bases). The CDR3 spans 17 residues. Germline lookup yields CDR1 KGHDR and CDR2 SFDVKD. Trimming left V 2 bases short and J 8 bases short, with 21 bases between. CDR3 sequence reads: CATSDSGGTGSGYEQFF. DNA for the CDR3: TGTGCCACCAGTGATTCGGGGGGGACAGGGAGTGGCTATGAGCAGTTCTTC.

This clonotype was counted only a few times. The CDR3 bases are TGTGCCATCAGTTTCAGTGAAAACACCATATATTTT. It is translated as CAISFSENTIYF. The chain joins TRBV10-3 to TRBJ1-3; D is unresolved. Germline lookup yields CDR1 ENHRY and CDR2 SYGVKD. V lost 5 bases, J lost 6 bases, and 8 bases lay in between. This CDR3 comprises 12 residues.

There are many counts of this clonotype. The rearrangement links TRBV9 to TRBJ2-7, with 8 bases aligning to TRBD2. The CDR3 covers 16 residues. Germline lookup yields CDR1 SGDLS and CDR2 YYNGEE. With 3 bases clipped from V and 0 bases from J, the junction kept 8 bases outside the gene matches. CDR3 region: CASSAAGLAGSYEQYF. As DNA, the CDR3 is TGTGCCAGCAGCGCCGCCGGGCTAGCGGGCTCCTACGAGCAGTACTTC. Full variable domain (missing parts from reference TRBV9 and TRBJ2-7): DSGVTQTPKHLITATGQRVTLRCSPRSGDLSVYWYQQSLDQGLQFLIQYYNGEERAKGNILERFSAQQFPDLHSELNLSSLELGDSALYFCASSAAGLAGSYEQYFGPGTRLTVT.

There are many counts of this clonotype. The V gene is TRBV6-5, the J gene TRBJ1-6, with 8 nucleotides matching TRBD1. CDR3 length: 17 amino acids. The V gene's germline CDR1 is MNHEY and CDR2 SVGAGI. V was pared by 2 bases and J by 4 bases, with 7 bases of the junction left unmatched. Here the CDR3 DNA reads TGTGCCAGCAGTTACCAGCAGGGGGCCACGTATAATTCACCCCTCCACTTT. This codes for CASSYQQGATYNSPLHF.

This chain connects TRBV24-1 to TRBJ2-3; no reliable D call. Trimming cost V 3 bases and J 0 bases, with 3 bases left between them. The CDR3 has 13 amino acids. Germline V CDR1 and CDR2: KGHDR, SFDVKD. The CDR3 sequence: CATSDRSTDTQYF. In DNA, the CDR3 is TGTGCCACCAGTGATCGTAGCACAGATACGCAGTATTTT.

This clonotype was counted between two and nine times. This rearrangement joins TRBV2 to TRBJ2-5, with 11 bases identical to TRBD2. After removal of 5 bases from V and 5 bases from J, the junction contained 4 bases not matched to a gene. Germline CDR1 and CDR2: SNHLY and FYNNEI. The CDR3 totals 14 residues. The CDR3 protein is CASSSTSGTETQYF. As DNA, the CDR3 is TGTGCCAGCAGTTCGACTAGCGGGACGGAGACCCAGTACTTC.

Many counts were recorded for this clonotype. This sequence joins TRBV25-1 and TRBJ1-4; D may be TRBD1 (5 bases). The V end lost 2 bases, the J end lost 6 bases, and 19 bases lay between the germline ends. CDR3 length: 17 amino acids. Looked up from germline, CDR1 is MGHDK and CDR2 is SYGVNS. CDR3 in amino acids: CASSEAEGFLAYEKLFF. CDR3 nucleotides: TGTGCCAGCAGTGAAGCTGAGGGGTTTTTGGCTTATGAAAAACTGTTTTTT.

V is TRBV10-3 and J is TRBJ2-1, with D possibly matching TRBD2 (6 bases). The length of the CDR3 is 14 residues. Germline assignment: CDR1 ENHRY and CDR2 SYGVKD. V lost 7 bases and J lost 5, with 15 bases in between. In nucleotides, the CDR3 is TGTGCCATCACCTCCGGGACTCAAAACAATGAGCAGTTCTTC. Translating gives CAITSGTQNNEQFF.

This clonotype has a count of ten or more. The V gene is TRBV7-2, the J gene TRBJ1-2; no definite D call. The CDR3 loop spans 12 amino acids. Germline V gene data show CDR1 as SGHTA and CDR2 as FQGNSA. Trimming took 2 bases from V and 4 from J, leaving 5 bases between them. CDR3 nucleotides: TGTGCCAGCAGCTTACGCGTCTATGGCTACACCTTC. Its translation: CASSLRVYGYTF.

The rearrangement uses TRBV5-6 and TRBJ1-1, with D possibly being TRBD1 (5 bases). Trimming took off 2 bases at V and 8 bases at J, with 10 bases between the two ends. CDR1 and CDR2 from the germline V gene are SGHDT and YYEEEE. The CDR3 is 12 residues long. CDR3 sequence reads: CASSFVGVEAFF. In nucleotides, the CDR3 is TGTGCCAGCAGCTTTGTGGGGGTCGAAGCTTTCTTT.

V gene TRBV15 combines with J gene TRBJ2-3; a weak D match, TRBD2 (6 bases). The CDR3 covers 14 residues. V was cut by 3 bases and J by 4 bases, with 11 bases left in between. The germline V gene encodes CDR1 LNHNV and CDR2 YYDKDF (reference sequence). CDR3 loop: CATSRAGSADTQYF. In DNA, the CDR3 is TGTGCCACCAGCAGGGCGGGGTCCGCAGATACGCAGTATTTT.

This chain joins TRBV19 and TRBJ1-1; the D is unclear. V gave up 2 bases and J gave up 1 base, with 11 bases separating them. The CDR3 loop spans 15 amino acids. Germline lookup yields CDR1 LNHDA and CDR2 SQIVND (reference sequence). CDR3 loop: CASSILLRGNTEAFF. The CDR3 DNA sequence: TGTGCCAGTAGTATACTCCTCCGGGGGAACACTGAAGCTTTCTTT.

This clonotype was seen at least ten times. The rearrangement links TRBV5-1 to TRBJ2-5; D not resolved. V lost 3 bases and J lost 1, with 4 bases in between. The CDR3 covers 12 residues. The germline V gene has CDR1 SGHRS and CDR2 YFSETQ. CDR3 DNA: TGCGCCAGCAGCTCCAGCCAAGAGACCCAGTACTTC. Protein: CASSSSQETQYF.

Here the CDR3 reads CASSLTVVDTEAFF. CDR3 nucleotide sequence: TGCGCCAGCAGCTTGACTGTGGTGGACACTGAAGCTTTCTTT. The chain has TRBV5-1 and TRBJ1-1, with D hard to call. The CDR3 has 14 residues. Germline V CDR1 and CDR2: SGHRS, YFSETQ. V lost 1 base and J lost 3, with 10 bases in between.